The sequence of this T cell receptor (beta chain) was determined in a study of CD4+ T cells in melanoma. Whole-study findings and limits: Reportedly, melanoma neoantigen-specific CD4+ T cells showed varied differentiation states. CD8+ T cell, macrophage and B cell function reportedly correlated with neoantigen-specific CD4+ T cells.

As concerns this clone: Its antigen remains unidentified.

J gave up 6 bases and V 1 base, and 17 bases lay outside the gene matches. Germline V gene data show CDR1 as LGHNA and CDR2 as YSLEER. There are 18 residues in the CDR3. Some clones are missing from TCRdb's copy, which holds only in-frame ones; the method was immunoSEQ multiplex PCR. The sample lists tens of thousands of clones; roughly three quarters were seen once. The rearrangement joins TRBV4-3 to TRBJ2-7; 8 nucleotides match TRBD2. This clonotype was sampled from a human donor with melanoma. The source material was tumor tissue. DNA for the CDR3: TGCGCCAGCAGCCAAGGACCTTGGCGCGGGGGGTCCTCGCGCGAGCAGTACTTC. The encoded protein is CASSQGPWRGGSSREQYF.